The 18 T cell receptor beta chains in this list originate from one sample, sequenced in a study of T cells in Graves' hyperthyroidism and ophthalmopathy. Amplified regions were TCR beta CDR3 sequences from RNA transcripts. First-round RT-PCR targeting the TCR CDR3 was performed with the HTBI primer set. MiXCR, applied by TCRdb to the multiplex PCR reads, yields one record per CDR3 protein. This sample yields 400,000 to 500,000 distinct CDR3 sequences, of which 13% to 15% are seen a single time; 15% to 20% belongs to the top ten. The sequenced sample consisted of blood. These receptors all come from a woman aged 18-29 years with Graves' hyperthyroidism.

This clonotype was found a few times. The chain links TRBV5-4 to TRBJ2-3; 12 bases are a match to TRBD2. With V trimmed by 5 bases and J by 0 bases, 4 bases remained unmatched. Germline CDR1 is SGHNT and CDR2 is YYREEE (reference sequence). This CDR3 contains 16 residues. The CDR3 DNA follows: TGTGCCAGCAGTAGGACTAGCGGGATTAGCACAGATACGCAGTATTTT. Translated: CASSRTSGISTDTQYF.

The V call is TRBV7-2, the J call TRBJ2-3; maybe TRBD2 (6 bases). The CDR3 has 16 residues. V shed 1 base and J shed 4 bases, with 15 bases lying between them. Germline-derived CDR1 and CDR2 are SGHTA and FQGNSA. The CDR3 here is CASSLVAGMVPDTQYF. The CDR3, as DNA: TGTGCCAGCAGCTTAGTGGCGGGAATGGTGCCAGATACGCAGTATTTT.

In regard to this clonotype: A junction end diverges from the germline sequence, so it may reflect a read error. The genes are TRBV3-1 and TRBJ1-2; D gene ambiguous. The CDR3 covers 13 residues. Germline values: CDR1 LGHDT, CDR2 YNNKEL (reference sequence). The CDR3: CASSPADPAVRAF. Here the CDR3 DNA reads TGTGCCAGCAGCCCGGCCGACCCGGCAGTCCGCGCCTTC.

The chain uses TRBV6-1 and TRBJ2-7; 7 nucleotides agree with TRBD2. From germline, CDR1 is MNHNS and CDR2 SASEGT. V dropped 3 bases and J dropped 7; count of bases not matched to a gene: 0. The CDR3 contains 11 residues. The CDR3 nucleotides are TGTGCCAGCAGTGACGGGAGGGAGCAGTACGTC. Protein product: CASSDGREQYV.

The rearrangement links TRBV5-1 to TRBJ1-6, with D unresolved. This CDR3 has 15 residues. Trimming removed 2 bases from V and 7 bases from J, with 13 bases in between. Looked up from germline, CDR1 is SGHRS and CDR2 is YFSETQ. The CDR3 here is CASSLMVGENSPLHF. The CDR3 coding sequence is TGCGCCAGCAGCTTAATGGTCGGGGAGAATTCACCCCTCCACTTT.

This clonotype was found many times. The chain joins TRBV11-3 to TRBJ1-1; D is undetermined. CDR1 and CDR2 (germline): SGHNT, YENEEA. The V and J ends lost 5 bases and 3 bases respectively, with 10 bases between them. The CDR3 has 13 residues. The CDR3 spells CASSQLVDTEAFF. In DNA, the CDR3 is TGTGCCAGCAGCCAACTTGTGGACACTGAAGCTTTCTTT.

This clonotype came up a few times. The chain carries TRBV6-4 and TRBJ1-2; possible D gene TRBD1, 6 bases. This CDR3 has 15 residues. The V gene lost 4 bases and the J gene lost 4 bases, with 16 bases spanning the gap. Germline assignment: CDR1 MRHNA and CDR2 SNTAGT. The CDR3, as DNA: TGTGCCAGCAGTGTGGAGCAGGGGCCATCCTATGGCTACACCTTC. Amino acid sequence: CASSVEQGPSYGYTF.

This clonotype was counted between two and nine times. The rearrangement uses TRBV5-4 and TRBJ2-5, with D possibly being TRBD2 (5 bases). The CDR3 runs 16 residues. Trimming took 4 bases from V and 2 from J, leaving 18 bases between them. Germline lookup yields CDR1 SGHNT and CDR2 YYREEE (reference sequence). CDR3 bases: TGTGCCAGCAGCACGGGGTTGGCGGCCTTACAAGAGACCCAGTACTTC. Translated, it gives CASSTGLAALQETQYF.

This clonotype was counted at least ten times. The V call is TRBV27, the J call TRBJ2-1, with 8 bases matching TRBD2. Germline V gives CDR1 MNHEY, CDR2 SMNVEV (reference sequence). The CDR3 extends over 13 amino acids. V lost 9 bases and J lost 5; bases outside the gene matches: 6. The CDR3 DNA is TGTGCCAGTCAGCGGGAGCGTCACAATGAGCAGTTCTTC. This gives the protein CASQRERHNEQFF.

In this sample, this clonotype turned up a few times. One base away lies a much larger clone, so this may be a sequencing read error. The chain is built from TRBV2 and TRBJ2-7; 12 bases agree with TRBD1. J was trimmed by 6 bases and V by 7 bases; bases with no gene match: 7. There are 14 residues in the CDR3. CDR1 is SNHLY and CDR2 is FYNNEI in the germline V gene. DNA of the CDR3: TGTGCCAGCAAGGGACAGGGGGCAATTTGCGAGCAGTACTTC. Protein: CASKGQGAICEQYF.

This clonotype was counted many times. V usage is TRBV3-1 and J usage is TRBJ1-1; TRBD1 is a possible D gene (5 bases). Germline V gives CDR1 LGHDT, CDR2 YNNKEL (reference sequence). This CDR3 comprises 15 residues. V shed 4 bases and J shed 4 bases, with 16 bases lying between them. CDR3 sequence reads: CASSPLGGEGTEAFF. CDR3 nucleotide sequence: TGTGCCAGCAGCCCCTTGGGAGGGGAGGGCACTGAAGCTTTCTTT.

This sequence joins TRBV13 and TRBJ1-4, with 7 positions matching TRBD1. V trimming: 1 base; J trimming: 5 bases; junction bases outside the gene matches: 7. The CDR3 is 16 amino acids. Germline CDR1 and CDR2: PRHDT and FYEKMQ (reference sequence). The CDR3 sequence is CASSLVDRAGNEKLFF. CDR3 bases: TGTGCCAGCAGCTTAGTCGACAGGGCTGGGAATGAAAAACTGTTTTTT.

This clonotype was detected many times. The chain links TRBV29-1 to TRBJ2-7, with D unclear. CDR3 length: 13 residues. V was shortened by 5 bases and J by 3 bases, with 14 bases between the two germline ends. CDR1 and CDR2 from the germline V gene are SQVTM and ANQGSEA. The CDR3 here is CSVSDGDFYEQYF. In DNA, the CDR3 is TGCAGCGTTTCGGATGGGGATTTCTACGAGCAGTACTTC.

This clonotype was counted between two and nine times. The chain recombines TRBV19 with TRBJ2-1; no reliable D call. The CDR3 loop spans 12 amino acids. CDR1 is LNHDA and CDR2 is SQIVND in the germline V gene (reference sequence). The V end lost 3 bases, the J end lost 3 bases, and 3 bases lay between the germline ends. CDR3 amino acids: CASSIVYNEQFF. The DNA for the CDR3 is TGTGCCAGTAGTATTGTCTACAATGAGCAGTTCTTC.

This clonotype was picked up a small number of times. CDR3 protein: CASSQSRGGAGNQPQHF. CDR3 DNA sequence: TGCGCCAGCAGCCAAAGCCGAGGGGGAGCCGGCAATCAGCCCCAGCATTTT. The rearrangement joins TRBV10-2 to TRBJ1-5; D might be TRBD1 (6 bases). Germline CDR1 is WSHSY and CDR2 is SAAADI. The CDR3 contains 17 residues. V was trimmed by 6 bases and J by 2 bases, leaving 20 bases between them.

This clonotype was seen ten or more times. This chain joins TRBV2 and TRBJ2-7; D may be TRBD1 (6 bases). CDR3 length: 12 residues. Trimming shortened V by 7 bases and J by 6 bases, and 13 bases separated the two germline ends. In germline, CDR1 is SNHLY, CDR2 FYNNEI. This CDR3 reads CASTVQGIEQYV. The CDR3 DNA follows: TGTGCCAGCACGGTCCAGGGGATCGAGCAGTACGTC.

This clonotype has ten or more counts. The chain recombines TRBV11-3 with TRBJ2-1; D perhaps matches TRBD2 (5 bases). The germline CDR1 and CDR2 sequences are SGHNT and YENEEA. V was clipped by 0 bases and J by 5 bases, with 11 bases between them. The CDR3 spans 15 residues. CDR3 sequence (DNA): TGTGCCAGCAGCTTAGAGTCTAGCTGGGACAATGAGCAGTTCTTC. It specifies CASSLESSWDNEQFF.

This clonotype was counted between two and nine times. The chain employs TRBV13 and TRBJ2-2, with a weak D call TRBD1 (7 bases). Germline V lookup: CDR1 PRHDT, CDR2 FYEKMQ (reference sequence). The CDR3 covers 16 residues. V was clipped by 1 base and J by 5 bases, with 14 bases between them. The CDR3 spells CASSLDRGGVTGELFF. CDR3 coding DNA: TGTGCCAGCAGCTTAGACAGGGGAGGAGTGACCGGGGAGCTGTTTTTT.